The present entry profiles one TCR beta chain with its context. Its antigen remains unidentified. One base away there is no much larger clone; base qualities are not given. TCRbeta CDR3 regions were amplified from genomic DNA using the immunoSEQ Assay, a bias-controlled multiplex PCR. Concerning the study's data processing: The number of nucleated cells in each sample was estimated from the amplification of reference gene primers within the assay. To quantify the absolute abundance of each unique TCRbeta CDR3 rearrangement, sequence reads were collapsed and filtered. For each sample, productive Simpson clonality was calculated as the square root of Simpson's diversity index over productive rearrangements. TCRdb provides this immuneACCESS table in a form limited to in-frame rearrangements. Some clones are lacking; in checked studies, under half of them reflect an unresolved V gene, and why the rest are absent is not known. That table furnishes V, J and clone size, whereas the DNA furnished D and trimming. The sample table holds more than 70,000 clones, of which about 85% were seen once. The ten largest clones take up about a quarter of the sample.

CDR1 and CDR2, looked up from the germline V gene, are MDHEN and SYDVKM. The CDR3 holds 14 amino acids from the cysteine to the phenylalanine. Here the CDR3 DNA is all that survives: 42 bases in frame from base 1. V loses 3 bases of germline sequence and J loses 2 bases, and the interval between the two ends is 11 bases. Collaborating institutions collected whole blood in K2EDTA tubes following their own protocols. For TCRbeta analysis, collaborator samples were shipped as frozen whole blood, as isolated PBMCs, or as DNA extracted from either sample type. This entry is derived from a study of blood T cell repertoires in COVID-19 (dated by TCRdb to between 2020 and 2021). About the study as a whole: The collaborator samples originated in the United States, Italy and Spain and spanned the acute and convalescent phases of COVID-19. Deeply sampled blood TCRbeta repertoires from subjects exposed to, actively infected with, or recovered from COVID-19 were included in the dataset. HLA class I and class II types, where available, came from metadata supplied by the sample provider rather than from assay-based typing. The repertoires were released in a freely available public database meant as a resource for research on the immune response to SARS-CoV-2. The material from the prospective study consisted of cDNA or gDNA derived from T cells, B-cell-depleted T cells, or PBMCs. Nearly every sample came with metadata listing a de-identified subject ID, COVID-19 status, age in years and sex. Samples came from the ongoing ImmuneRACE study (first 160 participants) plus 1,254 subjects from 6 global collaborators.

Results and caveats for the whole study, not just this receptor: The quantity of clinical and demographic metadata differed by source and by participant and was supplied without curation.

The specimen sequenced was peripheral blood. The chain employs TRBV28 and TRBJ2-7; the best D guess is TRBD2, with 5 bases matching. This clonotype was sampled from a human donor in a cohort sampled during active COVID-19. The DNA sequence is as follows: TGTGCCAGCAGTTTGCGGGTCCCCCCCTACGAGCAGTACTTC. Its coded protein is CASSLRVPPYEQYF.